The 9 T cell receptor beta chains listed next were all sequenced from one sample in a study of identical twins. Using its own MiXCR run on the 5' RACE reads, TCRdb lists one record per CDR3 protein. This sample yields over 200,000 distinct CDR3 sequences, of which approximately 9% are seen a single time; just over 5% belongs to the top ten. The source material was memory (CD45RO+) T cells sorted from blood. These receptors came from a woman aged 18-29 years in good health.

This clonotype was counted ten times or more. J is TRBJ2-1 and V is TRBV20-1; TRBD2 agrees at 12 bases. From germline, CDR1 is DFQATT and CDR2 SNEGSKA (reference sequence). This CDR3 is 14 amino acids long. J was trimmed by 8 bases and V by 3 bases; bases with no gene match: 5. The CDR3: CSASGLAGSDEQFF. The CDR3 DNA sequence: TGCAGTGCTAGCGGACTAGCGGGATCGGATGAGCAGTTCTTC.

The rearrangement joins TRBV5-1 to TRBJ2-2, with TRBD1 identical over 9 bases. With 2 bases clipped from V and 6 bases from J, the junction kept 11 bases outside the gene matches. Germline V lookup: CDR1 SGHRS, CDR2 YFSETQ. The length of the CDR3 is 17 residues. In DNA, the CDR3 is TGCGCCAGCAGCTTTCCCCGACAGGGGGGATCTCCCGGGGAGCTGTTTTTT. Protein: CASSFPRQGGSPGELFF.

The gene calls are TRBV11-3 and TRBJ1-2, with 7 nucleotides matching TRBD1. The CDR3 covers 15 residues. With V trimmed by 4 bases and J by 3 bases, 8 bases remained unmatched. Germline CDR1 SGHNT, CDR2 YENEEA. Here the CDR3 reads CASSSSRGGYYGYTF. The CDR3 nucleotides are TGTGCCAGCAGCTCCTCCCGAGGGGGCTACTATGGCTACACCTTC.

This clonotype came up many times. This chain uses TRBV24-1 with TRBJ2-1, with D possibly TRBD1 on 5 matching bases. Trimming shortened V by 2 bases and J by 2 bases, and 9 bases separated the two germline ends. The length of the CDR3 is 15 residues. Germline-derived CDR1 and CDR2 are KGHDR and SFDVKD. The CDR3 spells CATSDSGRAYNEQFF. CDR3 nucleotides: TGTGCCACCAGTGATTCCGGCAGGGCCTACAATGAGCAGTTCTTC.

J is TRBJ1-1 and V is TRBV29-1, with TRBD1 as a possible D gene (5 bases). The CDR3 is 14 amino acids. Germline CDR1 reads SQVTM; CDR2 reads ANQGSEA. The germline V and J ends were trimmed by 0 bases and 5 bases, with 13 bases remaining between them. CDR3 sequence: CSVEDRSRGTEAFF. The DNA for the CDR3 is TGCAGCGTTGAAGATAGATCAAGGGGTACTGAAGCTTTCTTT.

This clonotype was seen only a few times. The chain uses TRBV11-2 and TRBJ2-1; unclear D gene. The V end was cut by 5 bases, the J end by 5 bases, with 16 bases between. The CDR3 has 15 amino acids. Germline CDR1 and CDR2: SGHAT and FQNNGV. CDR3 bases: TGTGCCAGCAGCCCTAACTCGGGTGTTAACAATGAGCAGTTCTTC. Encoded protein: CASSPNSGVNNEQFF. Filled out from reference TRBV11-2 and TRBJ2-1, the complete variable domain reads EAGVAQSPRYKIIEKRQSVAFWCNPISGHATLYWYQQILGQGPKLLIQFQNNGVVDDSQLPKDRFSAERLKGVDSTLKIQPAKLEDSAVYLCASSPNSGVNNEQFFGPGTRLTVL.

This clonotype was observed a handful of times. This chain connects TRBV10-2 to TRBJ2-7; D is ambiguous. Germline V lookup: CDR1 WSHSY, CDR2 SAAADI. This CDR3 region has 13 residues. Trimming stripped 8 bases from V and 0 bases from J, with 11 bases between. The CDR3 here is CASGQAVSYEQYF. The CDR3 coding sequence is TGCGCCAGCGGTCAGGCCGTCTCCTACGAGCAGTACTTC.

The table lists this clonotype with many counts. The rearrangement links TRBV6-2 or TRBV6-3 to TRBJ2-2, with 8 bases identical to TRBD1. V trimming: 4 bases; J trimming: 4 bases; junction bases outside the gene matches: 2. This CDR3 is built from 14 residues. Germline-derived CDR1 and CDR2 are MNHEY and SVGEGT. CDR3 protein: CASSWTGFTGELFF. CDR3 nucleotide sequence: TGTGCCAGCAGTTGGACAGGGTTCACCGGGGAGCTGTTTTTT.

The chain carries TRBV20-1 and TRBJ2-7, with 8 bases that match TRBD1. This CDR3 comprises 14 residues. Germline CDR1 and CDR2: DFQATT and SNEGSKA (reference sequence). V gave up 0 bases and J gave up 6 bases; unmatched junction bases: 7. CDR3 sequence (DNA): TGCAGTGCTAGAGAACCAGGGGGCGTTTTCGAGCAGTACTTC. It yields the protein CSAREPGGVFEQYF.